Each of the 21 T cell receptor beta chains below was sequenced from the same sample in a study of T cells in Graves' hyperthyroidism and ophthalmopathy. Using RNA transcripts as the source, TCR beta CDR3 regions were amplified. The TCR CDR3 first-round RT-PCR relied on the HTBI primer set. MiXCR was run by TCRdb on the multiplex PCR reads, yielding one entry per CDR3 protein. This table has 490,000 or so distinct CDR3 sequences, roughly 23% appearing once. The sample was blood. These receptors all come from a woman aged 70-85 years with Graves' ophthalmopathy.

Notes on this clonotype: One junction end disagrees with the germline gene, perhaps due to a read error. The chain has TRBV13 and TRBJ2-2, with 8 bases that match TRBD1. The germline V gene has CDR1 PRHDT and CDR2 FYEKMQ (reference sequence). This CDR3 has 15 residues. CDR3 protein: CASSYDRGDTGELFF. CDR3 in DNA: TGCGCCAGCAGCTACGACAGGGGAGACACCGGGGAGCTGTTTTTT.

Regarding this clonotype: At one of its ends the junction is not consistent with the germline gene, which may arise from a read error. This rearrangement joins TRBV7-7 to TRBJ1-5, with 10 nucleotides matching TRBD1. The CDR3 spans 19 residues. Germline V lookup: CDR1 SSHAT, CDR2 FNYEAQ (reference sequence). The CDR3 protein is CASSPRDRGNNNSNQPQHF. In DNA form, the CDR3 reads TGTGCTAGCAGTCCTAGGGACAGGGGAAATAATAATAGCAATCAGCCCCAGCATTTT.

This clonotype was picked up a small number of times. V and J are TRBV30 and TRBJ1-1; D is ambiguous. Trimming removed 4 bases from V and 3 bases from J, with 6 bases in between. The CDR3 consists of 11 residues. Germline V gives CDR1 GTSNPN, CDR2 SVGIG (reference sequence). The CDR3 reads CAWNSDTEAFF. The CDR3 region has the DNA TGTGCCTGGAATTCTGACACTGAAGCTTTCTTT.

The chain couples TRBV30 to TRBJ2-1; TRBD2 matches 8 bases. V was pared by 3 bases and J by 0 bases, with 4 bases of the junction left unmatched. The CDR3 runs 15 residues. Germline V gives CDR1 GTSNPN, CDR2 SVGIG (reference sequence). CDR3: CAWSGAGVSYNEQFF. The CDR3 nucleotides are TGTGCCTGGAGCGGAGCGGGAGTCTCCTACAATGAGCAGTTCTTC.

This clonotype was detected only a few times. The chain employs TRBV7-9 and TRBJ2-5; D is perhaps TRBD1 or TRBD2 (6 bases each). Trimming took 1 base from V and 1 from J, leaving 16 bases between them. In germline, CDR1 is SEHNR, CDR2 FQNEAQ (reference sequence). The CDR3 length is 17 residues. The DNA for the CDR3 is TGTGCCAGCAGCTTAGGGTCGTCGGGGGCGCTCCAAGAGACCCAGTACTTC. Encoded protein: CASSLGSSGALQETQYF.

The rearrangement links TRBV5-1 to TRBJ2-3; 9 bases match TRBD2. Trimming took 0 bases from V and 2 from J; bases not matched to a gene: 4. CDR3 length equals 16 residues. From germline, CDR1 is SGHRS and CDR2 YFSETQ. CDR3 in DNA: TGCGCCAGCAGCTTGGGAGCGGGAGGCCTCACAGATACGCAGTATTTT. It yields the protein CASSLGAGGLTDTQYF.

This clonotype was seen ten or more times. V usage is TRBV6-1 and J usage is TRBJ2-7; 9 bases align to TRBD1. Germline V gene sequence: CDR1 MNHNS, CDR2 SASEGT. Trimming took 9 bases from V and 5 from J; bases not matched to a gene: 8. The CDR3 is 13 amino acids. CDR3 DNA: TGTGCCAGTTGCACAGGGGGCTGCCACGAGCAGTACTTC. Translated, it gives CASCTGGCHEQYF.

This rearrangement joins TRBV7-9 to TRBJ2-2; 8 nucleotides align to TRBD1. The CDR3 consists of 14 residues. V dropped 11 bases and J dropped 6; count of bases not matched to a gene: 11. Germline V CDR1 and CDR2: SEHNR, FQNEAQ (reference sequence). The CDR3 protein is CAATGTGVSGELFF. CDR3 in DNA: TGTGCCGCGACGGGGACAGGCGTTTCCGGGGAGCTGTTTTTT.

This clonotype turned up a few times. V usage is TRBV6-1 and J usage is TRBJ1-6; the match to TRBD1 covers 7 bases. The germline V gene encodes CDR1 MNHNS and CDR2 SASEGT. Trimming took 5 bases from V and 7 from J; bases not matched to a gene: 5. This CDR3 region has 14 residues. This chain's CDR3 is CASSFTGENSPLHF. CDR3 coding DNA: TGTGCCAGCAGTTTCACAGGGGAAAATTCACCCCTCCACTTT.

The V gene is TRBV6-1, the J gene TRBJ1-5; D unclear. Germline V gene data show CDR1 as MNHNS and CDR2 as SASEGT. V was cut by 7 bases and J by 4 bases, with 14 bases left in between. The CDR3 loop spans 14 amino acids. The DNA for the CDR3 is TGTGCCAGCAATAGCCCCGGGAGAAATCAGCCCCAGCATTTT. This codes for CASNSPGRNQPQHF.

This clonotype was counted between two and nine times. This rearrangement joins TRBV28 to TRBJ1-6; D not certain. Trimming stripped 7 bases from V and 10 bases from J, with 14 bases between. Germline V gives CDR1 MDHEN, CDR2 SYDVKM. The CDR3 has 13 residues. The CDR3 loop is CASNDFLVSPLHF. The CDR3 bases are TGTGCCAGCAACGATTTCCTGGTGTCACCCCTCCACTTT.

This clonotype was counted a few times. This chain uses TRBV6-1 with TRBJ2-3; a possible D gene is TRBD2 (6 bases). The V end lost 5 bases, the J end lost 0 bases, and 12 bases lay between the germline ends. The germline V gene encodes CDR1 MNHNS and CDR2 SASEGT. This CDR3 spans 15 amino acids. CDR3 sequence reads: CASSIAASSTDTQYF. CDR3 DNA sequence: TGTGCCAGCAGTATAGCGGCATCTAGCACAGATACGCAGTATTTT.

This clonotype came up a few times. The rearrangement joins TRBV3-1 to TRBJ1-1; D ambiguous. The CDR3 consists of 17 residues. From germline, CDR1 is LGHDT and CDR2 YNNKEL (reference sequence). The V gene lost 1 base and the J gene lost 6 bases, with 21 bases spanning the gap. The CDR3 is CASSQVVRATPSPEAFF. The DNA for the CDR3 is TGTGCCAGCAGCCAAGTAGTAAGAGCAACCCCGAGCCCTGAAGCTTTCTTT.

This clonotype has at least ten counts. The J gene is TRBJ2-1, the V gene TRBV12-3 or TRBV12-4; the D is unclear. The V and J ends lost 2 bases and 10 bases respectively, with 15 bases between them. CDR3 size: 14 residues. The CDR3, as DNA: TGTGCCAGCAGTTTAACCGTCGCAGAGGCCGAGCAGTTCTTC. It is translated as CASSLTVAEAEQFF.

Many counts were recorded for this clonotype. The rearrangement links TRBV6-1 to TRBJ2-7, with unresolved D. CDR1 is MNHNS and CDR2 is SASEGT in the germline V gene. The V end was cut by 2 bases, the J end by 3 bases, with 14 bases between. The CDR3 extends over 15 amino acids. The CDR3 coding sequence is TGTGCCAGCAGTGAAATTCCCGGGCTTCGCTACGAGCAGTACTTC. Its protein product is CASSEIPGLRYEQYF.

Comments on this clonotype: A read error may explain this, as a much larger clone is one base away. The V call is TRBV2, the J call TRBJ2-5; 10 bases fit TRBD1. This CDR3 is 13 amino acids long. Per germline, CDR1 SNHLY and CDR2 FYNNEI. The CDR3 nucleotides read TGTGCCAGCAAGCGGGACAGGGGAGAGACCCAGTCCTTC. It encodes CASKRDRGETQSF.

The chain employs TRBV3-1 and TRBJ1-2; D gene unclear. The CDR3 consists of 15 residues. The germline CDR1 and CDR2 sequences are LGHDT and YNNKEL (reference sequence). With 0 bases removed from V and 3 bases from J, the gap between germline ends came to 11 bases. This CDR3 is CASSQEGRIHYGYTF. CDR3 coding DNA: TGTGCCAGCAGCCAAGAGGGCAGAATACACTATGGCTACACCTTC.

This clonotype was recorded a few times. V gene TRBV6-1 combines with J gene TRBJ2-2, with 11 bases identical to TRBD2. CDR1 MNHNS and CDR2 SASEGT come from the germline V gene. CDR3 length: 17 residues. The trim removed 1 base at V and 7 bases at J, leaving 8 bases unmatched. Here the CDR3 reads CASSEGLLAGVNGELFF. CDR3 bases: TGTGCCAGCAGTGAAGGTTTACTAGCGGGAGTAAACGGGGAGCTGTTTTTT.

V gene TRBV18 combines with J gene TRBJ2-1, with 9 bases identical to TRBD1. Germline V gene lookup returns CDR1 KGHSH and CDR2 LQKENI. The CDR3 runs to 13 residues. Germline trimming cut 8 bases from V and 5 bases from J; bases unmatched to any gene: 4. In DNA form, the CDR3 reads TGTGCCAGCCGAAGGACAGGGGACAATGAGCAGTTCTTC. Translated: CASRRTGDNEQFF. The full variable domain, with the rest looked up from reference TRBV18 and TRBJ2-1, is NAGVMQNPRHLVRRRGQEARLRCSPMKGHSHVYWYRQLPEEGLKFMVYLQKENIIDESGMPKERFSAEFPKEGPSILRIQQVVRGDSAAYFCASRRTGDNEQFFGPGTRLTVL.

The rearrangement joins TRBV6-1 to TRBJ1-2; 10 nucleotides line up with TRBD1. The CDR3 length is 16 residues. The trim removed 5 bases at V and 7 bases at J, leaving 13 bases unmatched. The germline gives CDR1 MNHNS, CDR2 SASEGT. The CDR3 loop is CASSYSPETGGSGYTF. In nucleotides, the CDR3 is TGTGCCAGCAGTTATTCACCGGAGACAGGGGGCTCTGGCTACACCTTC.

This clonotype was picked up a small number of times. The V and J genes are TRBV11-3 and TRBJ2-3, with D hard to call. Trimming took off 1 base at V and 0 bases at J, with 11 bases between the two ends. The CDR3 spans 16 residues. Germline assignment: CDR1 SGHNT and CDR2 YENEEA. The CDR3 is CASSLGARSSTDTQYF. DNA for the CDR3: TGTGCCAGCAGCTTAGGAGCGAGGTCTAGCACAGATACGCAGTATTTT.